This T cell receptor beta chain was profiled in a study of cytomegalovirus exposure and HLA in healthy donors. Use of 60 Vbeta and 13 Jbeta primers characterized the PCR. Only in-frame clones appear in the TCRdb table, and some are missing; sequencing was by immunoSEQ multiplex PCR. This sample carries 100,000 to 150,000 clones, 65% to 80% of them seen once, and the ten largest clones take approximately 4.2%. This clonotype originated in a male donor in good health and CMV-seropositive. Material: PBMCs.

The CDR3 nucleotides are TGTGCCAGCAGTTCGACTAGCGGGGAGAATGAGCAGTTCTTC. Its protein is CASSSTSGENEQFF. The chain links TRBV2 to TRBJ2-1, with 11 bases aligning to TRBD2. Looked up from germline, CDR1 is SNHLY and CDR2 is FYNNEI. V lost 5 bases to trimming and J lost 7 bases; unmatched junction nucleotides: 4. The CDR3 sequence is 14 residues long.